The source of this T cell receptor (beta chain) is a study of T cell repertoires in ileal Crohn's disease. Study in general: Patients had a median 7.9-year disease duration, and under 45% were active smokers.

Sequencing used immunoSEQ multiplex PCR; TCRdb keeps in-frame clones, though not all of them. Among thousands of clones, more than 65% were seen once, and the ten largest hold 36%. With respect to this clone: Its target is not known.

Study-wide results and limits: Active smokers at surgery had more clonal expansions than non-smokers.

As to time point: neoterminal ileum biopsy at postoperative endoscopy, about 6 months after surgery. The material sequenced was ileal tissue. The receptor was derived from an adult with Crohn's disease.

The CDR3 nucleotides are TGTGCCAGCAAGGGTAGCGGGGGCAACATTCAGTACTTC. Amino acids: CASKGSGGNIQYF. The chain recombines TRBV2 with TRBJ2-4, with TRBD2 matching over 9 bases. The germline gives CDR1 SNHLY, CDR2 FYNNEI. J was trimmed by 7 bases and V by 7 bases; bases with no gene match: 5. This CDR3 is 13 amino acids long.